Listed below are T cell receptor beta chains from one sample, sequenced in a study of identical twins. MiXCR, run by TCRdb on the 5' RACE reads, gives a single entry per CDR3 protein. The sample comprises approximately 500,000 distinct CDR3 sequences, 20% to 25% of which are singletons, and about 2.7% rests with the top ten. This sample was also put to use in a study of T cells expressing NK-cell markers.

Sequencing used CD4+ T cells sorted from blood. The receptors shown here come from a woman in her late teens or twenties in good health. The CDR3 runs from the conserved cysteine through the conserved F or W. A D gene is named only where the DNA matches it firmly. Expanded clones are given a class, and other clones once, few, many or no size at all.

j_call	clone_size	v_call	cdr3_length	d_call	cdr3_nt	cdr3_aa
TRBJ2-2	few	TRBV10-3	12	NA	TGTGCCATCAGCTCTCAACCCGGGGAGCTGTTTTTT	CAISSQPGELFF
TRBJ2-7	NA	TRBV4-2	17	TRBD2	TGTGCCAGCAGCCAAGAACTCCGGGGGGACCACTCCTACGAGCAGTACTTC	CASSQELRGDHSYEQYF
TRBJ2-3	NA	TRBV14	14	TRBD1	TGTGCCAGCAGCCTTGAGACGACAGGGGGTACGCAGTATTTT	CASSLETTGGTQYF
TRBJ1-6	few	TRBV6-1	16	TRBD1	TGTGCCAGCAGCCCTACACAGGGGGCAAATAATTCACCCCTCCACTTT	CASSPTQGANNSPLHF
TRBJ2-2	NA	TRBV6-5	15	NA	TGTGCCAGCAGTCACAGGGGGGGGTCCACCGGGGAGCTGTTTTTT	CASSHRGGSTGELFF
TRBJ1-2	few	TRBV7-2	13	NA	TGTGCCAGCGAATCTGGGACGAGGAATGGCTACACCTTC	CASESGTRNGYTF
TRBJ1-4	NA	TRBV7-2	14	NA	TGTGCCAGCAGCTTAGTTCTAGGACGGGAAAAACTGTTTTTT	CASSLVLGREKLFF
TRBJ1-1	many	TRBV5-4	14	NA	TGTGCCAGCAGCTTGGCCAATTTGAACACTGAAGCTTTCTTT	CASSLANLNTEAFF
TRBJ2-6	NA	TRBV9	15	NA	TGTGCCAGCAGCGTAATTGGTACCGGGGCCAACGTCCTGACTTTC	CASSVIGTGANVLTF
TRBJ2-1	NA	TRBV11-2	17	TRBD2	TGTGCCAGCAGCCCAAGGACTAGCGGGGTCTCCTACAATGAGCAGTTCTTC	CASSPRTSGVSYNEQFF
TRBJ2-1	NA	TRBV20-1	14	TRBD2	TGCAGTGCTCGCGGGAGTTGGACCTACAATGAGCAGTTCTTC	CSARGSWTYNEQFF
TRBJ1-2	few	TRBV25-1	12	NA	TGTGCCAGCAGTGATCGGGGACATGGCTACACCTTC	CASSDRGHGYTF
TRBJ1-1	NA	TRBV4-3	14	NA	TGCGCCAGCAGCCAAGGGACGGGGAAAACTGAAGCTTTCTTT	CASSQGTGKTEAFF
TRBJ2-1	NA	TRBV20-1	14	NA	TGCAGTGCTACTACAGGGAGGGGTTACAATGAGCAGTTCTTC	CSATTGRGYNEQFF